This TCR beta chain appears in the sequencing data of a study of blood T cell repertoires in COVID-19. On the study more broadly: There were acute and convalescent COVID-19 samples, and they came from the United States, Italy and Spain. T cells, B-cell-depleted T cells, or PBMCs provided the cDNA or gDNA that served as material.

The method was immunoSEQ multiplex PCR; TCRdb's version includes in-frame clones alone and lacks a portion of them. The repertoire consists of approximately 220,000 clones, with 80% to 90% occurring once and the leading ten covering roughly 3%. The CDR3 spans 15 residues. The germline CDR1 and CDR2 sequences are SGHTS and YDEGEE. Trimming took off 4 bases at V and 7 bases at J, with 18 bases between the two ends. Clinical history as reported by participants underpinned cohort assignment. The genes are TRBV5-8 and TRBJ1-3; possible D gene TRBD1, 5 bases. The sample was PBMCs or T cells enriched from blood (not recorded which). The receptor comes from a woman between 18 and 30 years old in a cohort exposed to, infected with or recovered from COVID-19 (not recorded which). CDR3 sequence reads: CASSPETALRNTIYF. CDR3 sequence (DNA): TGTGCCAGCAGCCCCGAGACAGCACTTAGGAACACCATATATTTT.